The rows below give T cell receptor beta chains drawn from one sample of a study of blood T cell repertoires in COVID-19. Only in-frame clones appear in the TCRdb table, and some are missing; sequencing was by immunoSEQ multiplex PCR. The top ten hold under 3% of the sample, which has tens of thousands of clones, approximately 71% seen once. Input material: peripheral blood. These receptors were collected from a man between 65 and 85 years old with COVID-19, enrolled during active disease. CDR3s include the opening cysteine and the closing phenylalanine or tryptophan. The D gene is left open where the match is weak. Only some rows state a clone size, as once, few, many or a class for expanded clones.

J,D,length,size,V,CDR3,DNA
TRBJ2-1,-,13,-,TRBV19,CASSIVRGNEQFF,TGTGCCAGTAGTATAGTCCGAGGGAATGAGCAGTTCTTC
TRBJ2-1,TRBD2,14,-,TRBV4-3,CASSQGLAGGEQFF,TGCGCCAGCAGCCAGGGACTAGCGGGAGGTGAGCAGTTCTTC
TRBJ1-2,TRBD1,13,-,TRBV2,CASRGQGASGYTF,TGTGCCAGCAGGGGGCAGGGGGCGTCTGGCTACACCTTC
TRBJ1-1,TRBD1,15,few,TRBV4-2,CASSHTGQMNTEAFF,TGTGCCAGCAGCCACACGGGACAGATGAACACTGAAGCTTTCTTT
TRBJ2-2,TRBD2,16,few,TRBV5-1,CASSLAGLASTGELFF,TGCGCCAGCAGCTTGGCGGGACTAGCGAGCACCGGGGAGCTGTTTTTT
TRBJ2-2,-,15,-,TRBV4-2,CASSQGSFDTGELFF,TGTGCCAGCAGCCAAGGCAGTTTCGACACCGGGGAGCTGTTTTTT
TRBJ1-5,-,12,once,TRBV5-6,CASSVTDQPQHF,TGTGCCAGCAGCGTGACAGACCAGCCCCAGCATTTT
TRBJ1-2,TRBD1,15,-,TRBV4-2,CASSTRQGSNYGYTF,TGTGCCAGCAGCACTCGACAGGGCTCTAACTATGGCTACACCTTC
TRBJ1-2,-,14,once,TRBV5-1,CASSTDTVNYGYTF,TGCGCCAGCAGTACTGATACAGTAAACTATGGCTACACCTTC
TRBJ2-7,TRBD1,11,few,TRBV29-1,CSGGQGDEQYF,TGCAGCGGGGGACAGGGGGACGAGCAGTACTTC
TRBJ2-5,TRBD2,17,-,TRBV7-9,CASSSIPGLAGEETQYF,TGTGCCAGCAGCTCAATTCCGGGACTAGCGGGAGAAGAGACCCAGTACTTC
TRBJ2-7,TRBD1,14,-,TRBV19,CASSKNTDRDEQYF,TGTGCCAGTAGCAAGAACACCGACAGGGACGAGCAGTACTTC
TRBJ1-2,-,14,-,TRBV4-1,CASSHDWEGYGYTF,TGCGCCAGCAGCCACGATTGGGAGGGCTATGGCTACACCTTC
TRBJ1-1,TRBD1,15,once,TRBV11-3,CASSLAGTANTEAFF,TGTGCCAGCAGCTTAGCGGGGACAGCGAACACTGAAGCTTTCTTT
TRBJ2-1,TRBD2,16,-,TRBV25-1,CASSESASGRVYEQFF,TGTGCCAGCAGTGAATCGGCTAGCGGGAGGGTTTATGAGCAGTTCTTC
TRBJ2-2,TRBD1,15,once,TRBV5-1,CASSSTGENTGELFF,TGCGCCAGCAGCTCGACAGGGGAAAACACCGGGGAGCTGTTTTTT
TRBJ2-5,-,17,-,TRBV11-2,CASSLANLGGSGKTQYF,TGTGCCAGCAGCTTAGCCAACTTAGGTGGTAGCGGAAAGACCCAGTACTTC
TRBJ1-5,-,13,-,TRBV5-5,CASSLYGGQPQHF,TGTGCCAGCAGCTTGTACGGAGGTCAGCCCCAGCATTTT
TRBJ2-6,-,14,-,TRBV6-2/TRBV6-3,CASSYGPGANVLTF,TGTGCCAGCAGTTACGGCCCTGGGGCCAACGTCCTGACTTTC
TRBJ2-7,TRBD2,18,-,TRBV27,CASSLSARASGSRYEQYF,TGTGCCAGCAGTTTATCCGCAAGAGCTAGCGGGAGTAGGTACGAGCAGTACTTC
TRBJ1-1,-,12,-,TRBV29-1,CSVTARGTGAFF,TGCAGCGTTACGGCTCGGGGGACTGGAGCTTTCTTT
TRBJ2-7,TRBD2,15,-,TRBV7-6,CASSPGTSGAYEQYF,TGTGCCAGCAGCCCAGGGACTAGCGGGGCCTACGAGCAGTACTTC
TRBJ1-3,TRBD1,16,-,TRBV3-1/TRBV3-2,CASSPADRVGGNTIYF,TGTGCCAGCAGCCCCGCCGACAGGGTGGGTGGAAACACCATATATTTT
TRBJ2-7,-,12,once,TRBV5-4,CASSSPGYEQYF,TGTGCCAGCAGCTCCCCCGGGTACGAGCAGTACTTC
TRBJ2-7,TRBD1,14,few,TRBV30,CAWSVRTGDYEQYF,TGTGCCTGGAGTGTACGGACAGGGGACTACGAGCAGTACTTC
TRBJ1-5,TRBD1,16,-,TRBV18,CASSPGTGAINQPQHF,TGTGCCAGCTCACCTGGGACAGGGGCGATCAATCAGCCCCAGCATTTT
TRBJ1-2,-,11,few,TRBV19,CASSTGYGYTF,TGTGCCAGTAGTACGGGATATGGCTACACCTTC
TRBJ2-2,TRBD1,14,-,TRBV5-1,CASSKGQATGELFF,TGCGCCAGCAGCAAAGGACAGGCCACCGGGGAGCTGTTTTTT
TRBJ1-5,-,13,-,TRBV12-3/TRBV12-4,CASTGQIGQPQHF,TGTGCCAGCACCGGACAGATCGGTCAGCCCCAGCATTTT
TRBJ1-3,-,14,-,TRBV11-3,CASSLGGIGNTIYF,TGTGCCAGCAGCTTAGGAGGGATCGGAAACACCATATATTTT
TRBJ1-3,-,15,-,TRBV18,CASSPTGYSGNTIYF,TGTGCCAGCTCACCCACAGGGTACTCTGGAAACACCATATATTTT
TRBJ2-3,-,15,-,TRBV27,CASSFEPQGTDTQYF,TGTGCCAGCAGTTTCGAGCCCCAGGGCACAGATACGCAGTATTTT
TRBJ2-1,TRBD2,16,-,TRBV5-4,CASSPGTSGSNNEQFF,TGTGCCAGCAGCCCTGGGACTAGCGGGAGCAACAATGAGCAGTTCTTC
TRBJ2-7,TRBD1,12,once,TRBV29-1,CSIRQGSYEQYF,TGCAGCATCAGACAGGGATCCTACGAGCAGTACTTC
TRBJ1-6,TRBD1,17,-,TRBV9,CASGQGVLPLYNSPLHF,TGTGCCAGTGGACAGGGGGTACTCCCCCTCTATAATTCACCCCTCCACTTT
TRBJ2-1,-,14,few,TRBV6-6,CASSYVGSSYEQFF,TGTGCCAGCAGTTACGTCGGGAGTAGTTATGAGCAGTTCTTC
TRBJ1-2,-,16,-,TRBV4-1,CASSQVGRAYNYGYTF,TGCGCCAGCAGCCAAGTGGGCAGGGCCTATAACTATGGCTACACCTTC
TRBJ1-5,-,16,-,TRBV6-2/TRBV6-3,CASSFAGGPGRQPQHF,TGTGCCAGCAGTTTCGCGGGGGGGCCGGGACGTCAGCCCCAGCATTTT
TRBJ1-6,-,16,-,TRBV3-1/TRBV3-2,CASRTRTGRVNSPLHF,TGTGCCAGCCGGACACGTACGGGTCGGGTTAATTCACCCCTCCACTTT
TRBJ1-1,-,12,-,TRBV3-1/TRBV3-2,CASSPQGVKAFF,TGTGCCAGCAGCCCTCAGGGTGTCAAAGCTTTCTTT
TRBJ2-1,TRBD1,13,-,TRBV12-3/TRBV12-4,CASTTRGLGEQFF,TGTGCCAGCACTACAAGGGGGCTTGGTGAGCAGTTCTTC